This T cell receptor (beta chain) was identified in a study of shared clonotypes between healthy human individuals. Findings of the study overall: Collection of samples was limited to blood; tissue repertoires likely differ.

Selected positively for CCR7 and CD45RO-negative, naive CD8 cells excluded terminally differentiated effector memory CD45RA+ cells. In regard to this clone: Its matching antigen is unknown.

Execution of the assay was at deep level. Method: immunoSEQ multiplex PCR; TCRdb's copy keeps in-frame clones and lacks some. The sample records more than 600,000 clones, approximately 90% being singletons. Trimming cost V 0 bases and J 5 bases, with 10 bases left between them. The germline gives CDR1 LGHNA, CDR2 YSLEER. This CDR3 comprises 15 residues. Specimen: naive CD8+ T cells sorted from blood. This chain links TRBV4-3 with TRBJ2-2, with D possibly matching TRBD2 (6 bases). The sequence derives from a man aged 25-40 years in good health. CDR3 loop: CASSQEGGGTGELFF. The CDR3 DNA reads as TGCGCCAGCAGCCAAGAGGGGGGTGGTACCGGGGAGCTGTTTTTT.